This TCR beta chain was captured by sequencing in a study of T cells in Graves' hyperthyroidism and ophthalmopathy. Ten or more counts support this clonotype. This CDR3 is built from 15 residues. With 5 bases clipped from V and 0 bases from J, the junction kept 7 bases outside the gene matches. The germline gives CDR1 ENHRY, CDR2 SYGVKD. Regions amplified from RNA transcripts were the TCR beta CDR3 regions. The HTBI primer set drove a first-round RT-PCR of the TCR CDR3. Each CDR3 protein is one row after TCRdb ran MiXCR on the multiplex PCR reads. Here the sample spans about 840,000 distinct CDR3 sequences, over 35% being singletons. An absence of ophthalmopathy progression within 18 months meant stable Graves' hyperthyroidism. Not enrolled were patients with uncontrolled infection, other autoimmune disease, pregnancy or lactation. Fresh peripheral blood, less than 11 ml of it, supplied the PBMCs.

This TCR came from a man in his late teens or twenties with Graves' hyperthyroidism. The chain employs TRBV10-3 and TRBJ2-7, with 7 nucleotides matching TRBD1. Sequenced: blood. The CDR3 reads CAISPSGTDSYEQYF. Here the CDR3 DNA reads TGTGCCATCAGTCCTTCCGGGACAGACTCCTACGAGCAGTACTTC.